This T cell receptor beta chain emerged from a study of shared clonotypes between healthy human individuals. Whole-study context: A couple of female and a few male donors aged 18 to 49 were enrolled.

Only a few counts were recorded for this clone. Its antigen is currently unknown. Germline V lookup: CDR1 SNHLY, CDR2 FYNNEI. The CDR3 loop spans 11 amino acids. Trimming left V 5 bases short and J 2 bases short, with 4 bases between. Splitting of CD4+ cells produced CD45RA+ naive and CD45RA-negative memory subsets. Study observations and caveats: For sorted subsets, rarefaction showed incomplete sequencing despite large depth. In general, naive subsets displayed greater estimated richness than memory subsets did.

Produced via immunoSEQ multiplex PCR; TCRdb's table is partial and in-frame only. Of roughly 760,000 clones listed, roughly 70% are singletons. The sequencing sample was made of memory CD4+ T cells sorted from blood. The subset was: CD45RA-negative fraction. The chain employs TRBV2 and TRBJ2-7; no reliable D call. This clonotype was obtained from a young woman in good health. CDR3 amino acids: CASSYTYEQYF. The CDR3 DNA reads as TGTGCCAGCAGTTATACCTACGAGCAGTACTTC.